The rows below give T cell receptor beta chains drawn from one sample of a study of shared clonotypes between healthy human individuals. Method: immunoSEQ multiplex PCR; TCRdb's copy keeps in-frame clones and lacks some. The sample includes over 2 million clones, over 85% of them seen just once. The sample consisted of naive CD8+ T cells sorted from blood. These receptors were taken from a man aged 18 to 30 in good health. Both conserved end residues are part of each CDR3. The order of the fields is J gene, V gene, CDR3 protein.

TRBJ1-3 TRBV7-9 CASSFTGGYGNTIYF
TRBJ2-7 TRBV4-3 CASSQLTAGVDEQYF
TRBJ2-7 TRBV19 CASSPGAYEQYF
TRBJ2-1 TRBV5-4 CASSSTGTGDNEQFF
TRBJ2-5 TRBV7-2 CASSYGTGWETQYF
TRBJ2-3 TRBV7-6 CASSLATASTDTQYF
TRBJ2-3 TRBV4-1 CASSQVVPPDTQYF
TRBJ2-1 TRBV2 CASSGRGANEQFF
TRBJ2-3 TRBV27 CASSTHRTDTQYF
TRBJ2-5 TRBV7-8 CASSLVAGERETQYF
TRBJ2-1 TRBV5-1 CASSSGGDYNEQFF
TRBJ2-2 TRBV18 CASSPSTGSNTGELFF
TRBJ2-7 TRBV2 CASSGRGQGVPYF
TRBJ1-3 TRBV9 CASSVEGLWNTIYF
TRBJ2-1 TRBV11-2 CASSVTPGQGVDGNEQFF
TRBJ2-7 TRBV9 CASSPPNSYEQYF
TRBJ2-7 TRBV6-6 CASSYRPSGSYEQYF
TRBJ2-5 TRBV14 CASRDPLDETQYF
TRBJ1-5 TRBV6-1 CASSVDRPQHF
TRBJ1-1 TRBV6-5 CASSYSDGPNTEAFF
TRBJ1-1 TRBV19 CASSIDLGQNTEAFF
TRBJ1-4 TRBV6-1 CASRLLGPEWGGLFF
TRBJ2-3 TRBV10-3 CATEDGLAGGVGTDTQYF
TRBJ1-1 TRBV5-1 CASSLASGSEAFF
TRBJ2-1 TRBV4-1 CASSHQDRGYNEQFF
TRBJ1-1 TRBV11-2 CASSLVSGQQAFF
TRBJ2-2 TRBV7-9 CASSLAPGQGFVGELFF
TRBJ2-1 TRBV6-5 CASSPSPLGGQFF
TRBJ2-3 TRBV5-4 CASSLLTGQGRTDTQYF
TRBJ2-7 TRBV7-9 CASSLGGTGFHEQYF
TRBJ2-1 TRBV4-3 CASSPKGLKGIDEQFF
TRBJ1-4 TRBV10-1 CASSEGRMDEKLFF
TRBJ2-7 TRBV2 CASSESDSLINLVEQYF
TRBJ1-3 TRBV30 CAWSVPGLSGNTIYF
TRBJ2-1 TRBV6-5 CASSYRGNYNEQFF
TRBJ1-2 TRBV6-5 CASSYNPNYDGYTF